This record looks at one TCR beta chain sequence and its context. Its antigen target is currently unknown. A read error may produce the germline difference seen at one junction end. The source of the sample is a study of OX40 agonist ivuxolimab in advanced cancers. Turning to the overall study: The costimulatory receptor OX40 (CD134) was targeted by ivuxolimab, a fully human IgG2 agonistic monoclonal antibody. Intravenous ivuxolimab was administered to patients every 2 weeks at six dose levels: 0.01, 0.1, 0.3, 1.5, 3 and 10 mg/kg. Of the 52 patients in dose escalation, around 20 had hepatocellular carcinoma, roughly 15 had melanoma, 9 had renal cell carcinoma and 9 had head and neck cancer. The dose-escalation cohort was over 70% male with a mean age of approximately 59 years, ranging from about 20 to 80. Patients were allowed to have had prior anti-PD-1, anti-PD-L1 or anti-CTLA-4 therapy, and around 43% of the dose-escalation patients had been treated with checkpoint inhibitors. Partial responses occurred in three dose-escalation patients: two with cutaneous melanoma and one with hepatocellular carcinoma. The purpose of peripheral TCRbeta sequencing was to test whether ivuxolimab changed TCR sequence diversity and led to clonal T-cell expansion. The paper reports the monotherapy dose-escalation portion (N of about 50 patients) of the phase I ivuxolimab trial. Overall study results and their limits: In partial responders in the 0.1-3.0 mg/kg groups, normalized peripheral clonal expansion was found to be among the lowest, especially among CD8+ T cells. The antigen specificity of the peripheral T cells that underwent clonal expansion was not determined. On average, CD8+ T cells showed more expanded clones than CD4+ T cells after ivuxolimab. Low levels of normalized T-cell clonal expansion were also shown by some nonresponding patients. At doses from 0.1 to 3.0 mg/kg, clonal expansion was seen in both CD4+ and CD8+ blood T cells between baseline and week 6.

To sequence the TCRbeta CDR3 region, genomic DNA was isolated from the sorted cells. The immunoSEQ Assay was used for sequencing of TCRbeta CDR3 regions. The clones in this table, taken by TCRdb from immuneACCESS, are in-frame only. Not every clone is retained; where verified, under half of the shortfall comes from an unresolved V gene, and the cause of the rest is unknown. Counted in this sample were fewer than 70,000 clones; roughly 86% of them appeared once. In total, the top ten clones hold about 2.1% of the sample. The CDR1 and CDR2 encoded by the germline V gene (reference sequence) are LNHNV and YYDKDF. Reading from cysteine to phenylalanine, the CDR3 counts 12 amino acids. Kept here is only the CDR3 DNA, which spans 36 bases and is read in frame from base 1. Patients with a history of autoimmune disease or receiving systemic immunosuppression were excluded from the trial. Peripheral blood for TCR sequencing was drawn from every dose cohort at baseline, at cycle 4 day 1 and at cycle 7 day 1. Samples came from an open-label, multicenter, first-in-human phase I dose-escalation trial of ivuxolimab. Adults with locally advanced or metastatic melanoma, renal cell, hepatocellular, or head and neck squamous cell carcinoma were enrolled in the trial. Before TCR sequencing, CD4+ and CD8+ T cells were separately sorted from peripheral blood.

The receptor was derived from an adult with an advanced solid tumor such as melanoma, head and neck, liver or kidney cancer. This material consisted of CD4+ or CD8+ T cells sorted from blood, taken in a trial of the OX40 agonist ivuxolimab. In this chain, TRBV15 is recombined with TRBJ2-7; the D segment cannot be called with confidence. The CDR3 amino acid sequence is: CATSRDFLTERF. The bases are TGTGCCACCAGCAGAGATTTTCTGACTGAACGCTTC.